The 27 T cell receptor beta chains given below trace back to one sample, sequenced in a study of T cell responses to AZD1222 COVID-19 vaccine. Assay used: immunoSEQ multiplex PCR; TCRdb lists only in-frame clones, some missing. The table has 98,000 or so clones, about nine tenths seen once. The sample in question was peripheral blood, obtained on day 0 of MenACWY control vaccination. Receptors originate from an adult in good health.

The rearrangement uses TRBV28 and TRBJ1-1; D perhaps matches TRBD1 (5 bases). With 5 bases removed from V and 1 base from J, the gap between germline ends came to 17 bases. This CDR3 is 16 amino acids long. Germline values: CDR1 MDHEN, CDR2 SYDVKM. The CDR3 is CASSPSNRGRNTEAFF. Here the CDR3 DNA reads TGTGCCAGCAGTCCTTCTAATCGGGGCCGGAACACTGAAGCTTTCTTT. The full variable domain, rest sourced from reference TRBV28 and TRBJ1-1, is DVKVTQSSRYLVKRTGEKVFLECVQDMDHENMFWYRQDPGLGLRLIYFSYDVKMKEKGDIPEGYSVSREKKERFSLILESASTNQTSMYLCASSPSNRGRNTEAFFGQGTRLTVV.

The chain employs TRBV2 and TRBJ1-1; D not certain. Per the germline V gene, CDR1 is SNHLY and CDR2 is FYNNEI. Between the trimmed V and J ends, which lost 7 bases and 1 base, there was a span of 10 bases. The CDR3 is 13 residues long. The chain's CDR3 is CASKWLSNTEAFF. Written as DNA, the CDR3 is TGTGCCAGCAAGTGGCTCTCGAACACTGAAGCTTTCTTT. Drawing the rest from reference TRBV2 and TRBJ1-1, the complete variable domain is EPEVTQTPSHQVTQMGQEVILRCVPISNHLYFYWYRQILGQKVEFLVSFYNNEISEKSEIFDDQFSVERPDGSNFTLKIRSTKLEDSAMYFCASKWLSNTEAFFGQGTRLTVV.

This chain connects TRBV2 to TRBJ1-2; maybe TRBD1 (6 bases). The ends were cut back, 7 bases at V and 8 bases at J, with 14 bases in the middle. Per the germline V gene, CDR1 is SNHLY and CDR2 is FYNNEI. The CDR3 consists of 12 residues. The CDR3 nucleotides read TGTGCCAGCAATAGACCGGGGGGCGGCTACACCTTC. It yields the protein CASNRPGGGYTF.

This rearrangement joins TRBV4-3 to TRBJ2-3; no clear D. The CDR3 has 15 residues. V dropped 0 bases and J dropped 0 bases, with 7 bases sitting between them. Germline V gene sequence: CDR1 LGHNA, CDR2 YSLEER. CDR3 DNA sequence: TGCGCCAGCAGCCAAGAACCCGCTAGCACAGATACGCAGTATTTT. It yields the protein CASSQEPASTDTQYF.

The chain has TRBV5-4 and TRBJ1-2; 8 positions match TRBD1. There are 15 residues in the CDR3. The trim removed 4 bases at V and 5 bases at J, leaving 10 bases unmatched. CDR1 and CDR2 (germline): SGHNT, YYREEE (reference sequence). The DNA for the CDR3 is TGTGCCAGCAGCCTGAACGGACAGGGACCTTATGGCTACACCTTC. This encodes CASSLNGQGPYGYTF.

The rearrangement links TRBV7-9 to TRBJ2-1, with no clear D. V gave up 1 base and J gave up 14 bases, with 9 bases separating them. CDR1 and CDR2 (germline): SEHNR, FQNEAQ (reference sequence). The CDR3 is 11 amino acids. CDR3: CASSLEGSKFF. CDR3 sequence (DNA): TGTGCCAGCAGCTTAGAGGGCAGTAAGTTCTTC. Combining the CDR3 with reference TRBV7-9 and TRBJ2-1 gives the whole variable domain DTGVSQNPRHKITKRGQNVTFRCDPISEHNRLYWYRQTLGQGPEFLTYFQNEAQLEKSRLLSDRFSAERPKGSFSTLEIQRTEQGDSAMYLCASSLEGSKFFGPGTRLTVL.

The CDR3 reads CATSVRDAETQYF. In nucleotides, the CDR3 is TGTGCCACCAGCGTCCGGGACGCAGAGACCCAGTACTTC. J is TRBJ2-5 and V is TRBV15; D tentatively fits TRBD1 or TRBD2 (5 bases each). Per the germline V gene, CDR1 is LNHNV and CDR2 is YYDKDF (reference sequence). Trimming stripped 5 bases from V and 4 bases from J, with 11 bases between. This CDR3 region has 13 residues.

The rearrangement joins TRBV7-3 to TRBJ2-1; D not resolved. The CDR3 runs 15 residues. Germline CDR1 reads SGHTA; CDR2 reads FQGTGA. V dropped 2 bases and J dropped 4 bases, with 12 bases sitting between them. CDR3 loop: CASSLGLTGYNEQFF. CDR3 DNA: TGTGCCAGCAGCTTAGGGCTAACGGGTTACAATGAGCAGTTCTTC.

V is TRBV11-2 and J is TRBJ1-2; TRBD1 is a possible D gene (6 bases). This CDR3 is 15 amino acids long. The V gene lost 5 bases and the J gene lost 4 bases, with 17 bases spanning the gap. The germline V gene encodes CDR1 SGHAT and CDR2 FQNNGV. The DNA for the CDR3 is TGTGCCAGCAGCCCCGGCTGGGGGGGCGGCTATGGCTACACCTTC. Its translation: CASSPGWGGGYGYTF. Filled out from reference TRBV11-2 and TRBJ1-2, the complete variable domain reads EAGVAQSPRYKIIEKRQSVAFWCNPISGHATLYWYQQILGQGPKLLIQFQNNGVVDDSQLPKDRFSAERLKGVDSTLKIQPAKLEDSAVYLCASSPGWGGGYGYTFGSGTRLTVV.

The chain joins TRBV18 to TRBJ2-7, with D possibly matching TRBD1 (6 bases). The CDR3 extends over 14 amino acids. V gave up 3 bases and J gave up 0 bases, with 9 bases separating them. Germline values: CDR1 KGHSH, CDR2 LQKENI. The CDR3 region has the DNA TGTGCCAGCTCACCCAGGGGAAGCTCCTACGAGCAGTACTTC. This translates into CASSPRGSSYEQYF. The full variable domain, with the rest looked up from reference TRBV18 and TRBJ2-7, is NAGVMQNPRHLVRRRGQEARLRCSPMKGHSHVYWYRQLPEEGLKFMVYLQKENIIDESGMPKERFSAEFPKEGPSILRIQQVVRGDSAAYFCASSPRGSSYEQYFGPGTRLTVT.

V usage is TRBV6-5 and J usage is TRBJ1-3; 9 positions agree with TRBD1. The CDR3 extends over 13 amino acids. The junction had 0 bases not matched to a gene; V was cut back by 7 bases and J by 2 bases. In germline, CDR1 is MNHEY, CDR2 SVGAGI. The CDR3 reads CASNRGPGNTIYF. The CDR3 bases are TGTGCCAGCAACAGGGGGCCTGGAAACACCATATATTTT.

The J gene is TRBJ2-5, the V gene TRBV3-1 (or the pseudogene TRBV3-2); 10 bases are shared with TRBD2. The CDR3 runs to 15 residues. The germline CDR1 and CDR2 sequences are LGHDT and YNNKEL (reference sequence). The V and J ends lost 4 bases and 5 bases, in that order; junction bases with no gene match: 7. The CDR3 coding sequence is TGTGCCAGCAGCCGCCCCAGCGGGGGGGCTGAGACCCAGTACTTC. Translated: CASSRPSGGAETQYF.

The V gene is TRBV19, the J gene TRBJ2-1; TRBD1 matches at 11 bases. J gave up 9 bases and V 3 bases, and 16 bases lay outside the gene matches. CDR3 length: 18 residues. Germline values: CDR1 LNHDA, CDR2 SQIVND (reference sequence). CDR3 DNA: TGTGCCAGTAGTATGGGTAGGGACAGGGGGTTCCAGTCCGCTGAGCAGTTCTTC. Its protein product is CASSMGRDRGFQSAEQFF.

The chain couples TRBV28 to TRBJ1-1; no clear D. CDR3 length: 17 amino acids. In germline, CDR1 is MDHEN, CDR2 SYDVKM. The ends were cut back, 3 bases at V and 4 bases at J, with 21 bases in the middle. As DNA, the CDR3 is TGTGCCAGCAGTTTGGGTACGCCCCCGGGTTACGGCACTGAAGCTTTCTTT. Translating gives CASSLGTPPGYGTEAFF.

V is TRBV12-3 or TRBV12-4 and J is TRBJ2-6; no clear D. The V end lost 8 bases, the J end lost 7 bases, and 6 bases lay between the germline ends. The length of the CDR3 is 11 residues. The CDR3 DNA reads as TGTGCCAGCTCGTTCGCCAACGTCCTGACTTTC. It yields the protein CASSFANVLTF.

The gene calls are TRBV6-2 or TRBV6-3 and TRBJ2-3, with D unresolved. Germline values: CDR1 MNHEY, CDR2 SVGEGT. This CDR3 is built from 12 residues. With 5 bases removed from V and 2 bases from J, the gap between germline ends came to 5 bases. The DNA for the CDR3 is TGTGCCAGCAGTATCATCACAGATACGCAGTATTTT. Its translation is CASSIITDTQYF.

The V and J genes are TRBV7-2 and TRBJ2-7; TRBD1 matches 7 bases. After removal of 3 bases from V and 0 bases from J, the junction contained 11 bases not matched to a gene. Germline loops: CDR1 SGHTA, CDR2 FQGNSA. CDR3 length: 17 amino acids. The CDR3 region has the DNA TGTGCCAGCAGCTTGATTACCACAGGGGCCCTCTCCTACGAGCAGTACTTC. Protein sequence: CASSLITTGALSYEQYF.

This clone has only one observation. The V call is TRBV27, the J call TRBJ1-2; possibly TRBD1 for D (5 bases). The CDR3 is 14 amino acids. Germline V gives CDR1 MNHEY, CDR2 SMNVEV (reference sequence). V was clipped by 5 bases and J by 0 bases, with 10 bases between them. The CDR3 is CASSPTGANYGYTF. The CDR3 DNA follows: TGTGCCAGCAGTCCAACAGGAGCTAACTATGGCTACACCTTC.

This clone was seen a single time. The chain combines TRBV19 with TRBJ2-5, with D possibly TRBD1 on 6 matching bases. Germline V gene lookup returns CDR1 LNHDA and CDR2 SQIVND (reference sequence). Deletions cut 1 base from V and 5 bases from J, with 17 bases between. The CDR3 is 16 residues long. The CDR3 sequence is CASSIGWGRAGETQYF. The CDR3 region has the DNA TGTGCCAGTAGTATAGGCTGGGGGCGGGCCGGGGAGACCCAGTACTTC.

This chain connects TRBV21-1 to TRBJ2-7; TRBD2 is taken as the D call from the table, unchecked against the DNA. TRBV21-1 constitutes a pseudogene. This CDR3 is 14 amino acids long. Here the CDR3 reads CASSSRTDVYEQYF. The CDR3 bases are TGTGCCAGCAGCAGCCGGACTGACGTCTACGAGCAGTACTTC.

J is TRBJ1-2 and V is TRBV19; perhaps TRBD1 as D (5 bases). Germline V gives CDR1 LNHDA, CDR2 SQIVND (reference sequence). Trimming left V 9 bases short and J 8 bases short, with 22 bases between. This CDR3 is built from 14 residues. Here the CDR3 DNA reads TGTGCCAGCTTCGGGGCATCCATCGCTTCCGGCTACACCTTC. Translation: CASFGASIASGYTF.

V is TRBV6-5 and J is TRBJ2-1, with D uncertain. Germline V lookup: CDR1 MNHEY, CDR2 SVGAGI. CDR3 length: 15 amino acids. Trimming shortened V by 6 bases and J by 8 bases, and 20 bases separated the two germline ends. CDR3 sequence reads: CASRASHSLGDEQFF. CDR3 DNA: TGTGCCAGCAGGGCCTCGCACTCTCTGGGCGATGAGCAGTTCTTC.

This clone appeared a single time. The rearrangement uses TRBV19 and TRBJ1-5; 7 nucleotides align to TRBD1. CDR1 and CDR2 (germline): LNHDA, SQIVND (reference sequence). Trimming at V came to 6 bases and at J to 2 bases, leaving 4 bases not matched to a gene. CDR3 size: 14 residues. CDR3 bases: TGTGCCAGTAGAACCGGACAGGGCAATCAGCCCCAGCATTTT. Translated: CASRTGQGNQPQHF.

The chain recombines TRBV3-1 (or the pseudogene TRBV3-2) with TRBJ2-7; 10 nucleotides line up with TRBD2. This CDR3 comprises 14 residues. Germline V lookup: CDR1 LGHDT, CDR2 YNNKEL (reference sequence). Trimming took 4 bases from V and 2 from J; bases not matched to a gene: 2. The CDR3 DNA sequence: TGTGCCAGCAGCCTAGCGGGGGGTGCCTACGAGCAGTACTTC. This sequence encodes CASSLAGGAYEQYF.

The chain recombines TRBV15 with TRBJ1-1; D unresolved. From germline, CDR1 is LNHNV and CDR2 YYDKDF (reference sequence). V lost 1 base to trimming and J lost 7 bases, with 13 bases between them. The CDR3 sequence is 14 residues long. The CDR3: CATSRGVGGLEAFF. The DNA of the CDR3 is TGTGCCACCAGCAGAGGAGTCGGTGGCCTTGAAGCTTTCTTT.

The chain recombines TRBV19 with TRBJ1-1; 11 bases match TRBD1. The V gene end was trimmed by 4 bases and the J gene end by 1 base; junction bases not matched to a gene: 5. Germline V lookup: CDR1 LNHDA, CDR2 SQIVND (reference sequence). The CDR3 is made up of 16 amino acids. In nucleotides, the CDR3 is TGTGCCAGTAGTACCGGGACAGGGGGGGCGAACACTGAAGCTTTCTTT. Residues: CASSTGTGGANTEAFF.

The V gene is TRBV5-1, the J gene TRBJ2-1; D could derive from TRBD1 or TRBD2 (5 bases each). Trimming cost V 0 bases and J 4 bases, with 8 bases left between them. The germline V gene encodes CDR1 SGHRS and CDR2 YFSETQ. This CDR3 is 14 amino acids long. Here the CDR3 reads CASSLDGAYNEQFF. The CDR3 region has the DNA TGCGCCAGCAGCTTGGACGGGGCTTACAATGAGCAGTTCTTC.